This TCR beta chain stems from a study of breast tumors, draining lymph nodes, adjacent tissues. The study's findings and limits: Tumor TCR diversity was below lymph nodes but above nontumor tissue. Luminal-like breast cancer showed significantly greater tumor-nontumor repertoire similarity than basal-like breast cancer did. Most tumor T cells seemingly derive from lymph node, then expand in tumor.

Each CDR3 protein gets one entry after TCRdb re-called the multiplex PCR reads with MiXCR. The table shows around 290,000 distinct CDR3 sequences, with 30% to 35% occurring only once. This clonotype was recorded many times. Its antigen is unknown. The lymph nodes were axillary draining lymph nodes from breast cancer patients. Germline CDR1 and CDR2: MGHDK and SYGVNS. The V end lost 6 bases, the J end lost 4 bases, and 9 bases lay between the germline ends. The CDR3 covers 12 residues. Specimen: axillary lymph node tissue. This receptor was obtained from a female donor with breast cancer. Some clones in this sample may be carry-over from other donors' samples. The chain carries TRBV25-1 and TRBJ2-5; D possibly corresponds to TRBD1 (6 bases). This CDR3 is CASSNRVETQYF. CDR3 DNA: TGTGCCAGCAGCAACAGGGTAGAGACCCAGTACTTC.